This T cell receptor beta chain was captured in a study of T cell responses to AZD1222 COVID-19 vaccine (dated by TCRdb to the early 2020s). For the study in its entirety: TCR sequencing was performed for over 230 trial participants, of whom about 200 were given two doses of AZD1222 and roughly 25 were given two doses of MenACWY control vaccine. Trial participants were enrolled by age into subgroups of 18-55, 56-69 and 70-plus years, and roughly 160, 29 and 62 TCR-sequenced participants, respectively, were included in these subgroups. The paper's findings and limits, for the study overall: After two AZD1222 doses, both the breadth and the depth of spike-specific TCRs were significantly higher than at day 0 and than in MenACWY recipients. Participants were mostly white British, with more females than males. The authors suggested clonal diversity may have been underestimated. The 56-69-year group was small, and its depth increase did not reach significance, likely because of low power. Conclusions about previously exposed vaccinees are limited, since just a handful of AZD1222 recipients were seropositive for SARS-CoV-2 at baseline. Nearly half of unique spike-specific TCRs reportedly recognized epitopes outside regions mutated in the B.1.351 and B.1.1.7 variants. Vaccine-associated CD4 TCRs spanned the whole spike protein, with dominant responses in regions 160-218 and 743-854. Because no samples from the day 14 peak response were available, repertoires could be characterized only after the peak T cell response.

The CDR3 regions of human TCRbeta chains were subjected to immunosequencing. The original pipeline was this. Repertoire TCRs were checked for matches against a reference library of SARS-CoV-2-specific TCRs that had been generated using the MIRA antigen-specificity platform. Breadth was defined as the fraction of unique TCRs that were SARS-CoV-2-associated, and depth was defined as the fraction of total T cells that were SARS-CoV-2-associated. Using the MIRA data, each spike-specific TCR was mapped to the spike region that the TCR reacts to and placed in a CD4 or CD8 class. Log10-transformed breadth and depth values were compared by one-way ANOVA with Sidak's multiple comparisons tests. TCRdb obtained this table from immuneACCESS and retained in-frame rearrangements with V and J assigned. These tables miss some clones; where compared with another copy, unresolved V genes account for less than half of the shortfall, and the remainder is unexplained. V and J calls and clone size are copied from that table; D and trimming were computed from the DNA. Within this sample are fewer than 70,000 clones, with roughly 87% of them counted one time only. In total, the top ten clones hold roughly 6.1% of the sample.

The time point label of this sample denotes: about 28 days (+/-7) after the second vaccine dose. Because spike-specific TCR depth and breadth did not differ between the two schedules, AZD1222 recipients who got a second dose at roughly 4 weeks were pooled with those who got a second dose at roughly 12 weeks. The vaccinee samples were drawn from two UK trials, COV001 and COV002, one of which was a single-blind randomized controlled phase 2/3 trial testing AZD1222 (ChAdOx1 nCoV-19) in healthy adults. For TCRbeta chain sequencing, PBMC samples from trial participants were taken at day 0 and at day 28 after the second dose. Notes on this clone: The target of this receptor is not known. Base qualities were left out, and no much larger clone turns up one base away.

Inclusive of the bounding cysteine and phenylalanine, the CDR3 is 15 residues long. Only the CDR3 part of the read is kept: 45 bases, read in frame from the first base. Via the germline V gene (reference sequence), CDR1 is SGHNT and CDR2 YYREEE. Trimming takes 3 bases from V and 4 bases from J, and the germline ends sit 11 bases apart. The V gene is TRBV5-4 and the J gene is TRBJ2-6, with the D segment identity uncertain. The source of this sequence is an adult who received the AZD1222 COVID-19 vaccine. This specimen was peripheral blood, taken 28 days after the second AZD1222 dose. CDR3 region: CASSSTGGGANVLTF. The DNA sequence follows: TGTGCCAGCAGCTCGACGGGTGGAGGGGCCAACGTCCTGACTTTC.